The sample holds a few counts of the clone carrying this T cell receptor (beta chain). The V gene's germline CDR1 is MNHEY and CDR2 SVGAGI. V lost 6 bases to trimming and J lost 5 bases; unmatched junction nucleotides: 6. The CDR3 consists of 14 residues. In the study's own analysis: Counts of nucleated cells, estimated from reference gene primer amplification, were obtained. Generated by immunoSEQ multiplex PCR, the TCRdb table keeps only in-frame clones and is missing some. Clonal size and the V and J genes are those of that table, whereas D and trimming came from the DNA. Counted here are 300,000 to 400,000 clones, approximately 85% occurring once; the ten biggest clones make up 6% to 9%. The data derive from a study of blood T cell repertoires in COVID-19. Study-wide background: COVID-19 samples collected from the United States, Italy and Spain covered acute and convalescent phases. The cDNA or gDNA used as material had been derived from T cells, B-cell-depleted T cells, or PBMCs.

The source of this sequence is a human donor in a cohort sampled during active COVID-19. The chain carries TRBV6-5 and TRBJ2-4; 8 bases align to TRBD1. Specimen: peripheral blood. CDR3 region: CASSRDRGENIQYF. For the CDR3, the DNA is TGTGCCAGCAGCCGCGACAGGGGCGAAAACATTCAGTACTTC.